This T cell receptor (beta chain) was obtained from a study of blood T cell repertoires in COVID-19. Study-wide background: COVID-19 samples collected from the United States, Italy and Spain covered acute and convalescent phases.

Germline V gene sequence: CDR1 MNHEY, CDR2 SVGEGT. The CDR3 spans 17 residues. The V and J ends lost 0 bases and 6 bases, in that order; junction bases with no gene match: 13. Clones were sequenced by immunoSEQ multiplex PCR, and TCRdb holds only the in-frame ones, with some missing. In the table there are some 130,000 clones, about 70% of which are singletons. Sequenced: peripheral blood. This rearrangement joins TRBV6-2 or TRBV6-3 to TRBJ2-7; 8 nucleotides match TRBD1. The TCR comes from a man aged 80 or over with acute or convalescent COVID-19. CDR3 nucleotides: TGTGCCAGCAGTTACTCGTCTCCGGTGGGCAGGGGGCTCGAGCAGTACTTC. This gives the protein CASSYSSPVGRGLEQYF.